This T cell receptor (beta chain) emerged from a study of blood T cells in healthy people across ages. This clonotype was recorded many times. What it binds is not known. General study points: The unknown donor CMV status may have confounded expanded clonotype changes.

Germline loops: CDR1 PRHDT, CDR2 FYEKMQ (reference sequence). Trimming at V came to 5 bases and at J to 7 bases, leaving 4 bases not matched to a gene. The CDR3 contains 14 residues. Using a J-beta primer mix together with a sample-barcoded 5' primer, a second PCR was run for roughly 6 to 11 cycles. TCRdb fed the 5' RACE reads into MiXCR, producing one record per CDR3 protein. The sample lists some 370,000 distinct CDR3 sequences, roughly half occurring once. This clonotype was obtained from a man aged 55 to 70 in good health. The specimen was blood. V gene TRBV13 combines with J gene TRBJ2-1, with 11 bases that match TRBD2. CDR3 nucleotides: TGTGCCAGCAGCCCCGGGACTAGCGGTAATGAGCAGTTCTTC. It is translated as CASSPGTSGNEQFF.